The sequence of this TCR beta chain was determined in a study of shared clonotypes between healthy human individuals. Study-wide results and caveats: Investigators expected sequencing depth to affect clonotype sharing among donors.

Unsorted samples drew genomic DNA from approximately 87 million PBMCs. Running of the assay took place at deep level. Every subset had its genomic DNA shared out evenly among several immunoSEQ plates. Here immunoSEQ multiplex PCR was the method, and the copy in TCRdb shows in-frame clones only, minus some. The data show about 480,000 clones, about 79% seen once. About this clone itself: Its target is unknown.

Germline CDR1 reads SGHDN; CDR2 reads FVKESK. The V gene end was trimmed by 2 bases and the J gene end by 7 bases; junction bases not matched to a gene: 10. The CDR3 loop spans 16 amino acids. Sequenced material: PBMCs. The J gene is TRBJ2-7, the V gene TRBV14; 11 bases agree with TRBD2. The TCR was taken from a woman aged 40 to 50 in good health. Some clones in this sample may be carry-over from other donors' samples. This CDR3 is CASSQSGLAGRMEQYF. The CDR3 DNA reads as TGTGCCAGCAGCCAATCAGGACTAGCGGGTCGGATGGAGCAGTACTTC.